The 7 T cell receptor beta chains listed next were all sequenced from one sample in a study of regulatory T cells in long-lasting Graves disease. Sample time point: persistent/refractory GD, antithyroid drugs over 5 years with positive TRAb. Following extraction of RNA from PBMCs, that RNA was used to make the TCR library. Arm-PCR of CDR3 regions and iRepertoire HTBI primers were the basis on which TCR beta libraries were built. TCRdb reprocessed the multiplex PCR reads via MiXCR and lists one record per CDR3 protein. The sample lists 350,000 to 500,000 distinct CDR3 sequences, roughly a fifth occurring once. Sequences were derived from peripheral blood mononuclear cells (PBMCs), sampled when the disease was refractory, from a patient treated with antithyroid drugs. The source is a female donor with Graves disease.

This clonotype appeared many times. CDR3 in DNA: TGCGCCAGCAGCCTTGATATGGATCAGCCCCAGCATTTT. Its protein product is CASSLDMDQPQHF. This rearrangement joins TRBV5-1 to TRBJ1-5; D is uncertain. Trimming shortened V by 4 bases and J by 5 bases, and 10 bases separated the two germline ends. The length of the CDR3 is 13 residues. Germline CDR1 SGHRS, CDR2 YFSETQ.

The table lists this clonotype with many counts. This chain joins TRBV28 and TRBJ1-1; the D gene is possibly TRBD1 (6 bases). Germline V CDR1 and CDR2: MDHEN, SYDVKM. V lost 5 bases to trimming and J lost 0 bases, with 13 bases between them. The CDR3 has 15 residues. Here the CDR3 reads CASSLPDRLNTEAFF. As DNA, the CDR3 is TGTGCCAGCAGTCTACCCGACAGGCTGAACACTGAAGCTTTCTTT.

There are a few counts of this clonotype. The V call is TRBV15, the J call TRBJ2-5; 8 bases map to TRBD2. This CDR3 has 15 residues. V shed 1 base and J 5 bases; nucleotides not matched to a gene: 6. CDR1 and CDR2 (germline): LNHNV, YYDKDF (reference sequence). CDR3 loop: CATSRAREGSETQYF. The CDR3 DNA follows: TGTGCCACCAGCAGAGCTCGGGAGGGCTCGGAGACCCAGTACTTC.

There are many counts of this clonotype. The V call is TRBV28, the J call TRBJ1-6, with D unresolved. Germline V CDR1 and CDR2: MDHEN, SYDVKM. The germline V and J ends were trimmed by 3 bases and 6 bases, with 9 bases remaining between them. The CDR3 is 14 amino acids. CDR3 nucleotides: TGTGCCAGCAGTTTGCGCCAGATTAATTCACCCCTCCACTTT. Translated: CASSLRQINSPLHF.

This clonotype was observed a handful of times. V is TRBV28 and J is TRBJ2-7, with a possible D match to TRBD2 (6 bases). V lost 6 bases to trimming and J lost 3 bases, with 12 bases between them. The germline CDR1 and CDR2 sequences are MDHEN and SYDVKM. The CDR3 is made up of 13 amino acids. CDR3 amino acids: CASRGLEGYEQYF. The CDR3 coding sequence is TGTGCCAGCAGGGGCCTGGAGGGCTACGAGCAGTACTTC.

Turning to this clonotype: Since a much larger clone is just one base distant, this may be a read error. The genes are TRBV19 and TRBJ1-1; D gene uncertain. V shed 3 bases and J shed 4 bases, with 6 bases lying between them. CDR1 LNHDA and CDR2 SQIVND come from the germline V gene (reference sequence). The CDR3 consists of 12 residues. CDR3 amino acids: CASSMVGTEAFF. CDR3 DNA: TGTGCCAGTAGTATGGTGGGCACTGAAGCTTTCTTT.

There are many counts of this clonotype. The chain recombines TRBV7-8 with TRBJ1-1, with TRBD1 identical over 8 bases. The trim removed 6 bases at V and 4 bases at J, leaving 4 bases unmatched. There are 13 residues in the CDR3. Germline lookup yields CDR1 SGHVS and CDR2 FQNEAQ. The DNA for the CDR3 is TGTGCCAGCAGATACGGGACAGGCACTGAAGCTTTCTTT. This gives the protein CASRYGTGTEAFF.